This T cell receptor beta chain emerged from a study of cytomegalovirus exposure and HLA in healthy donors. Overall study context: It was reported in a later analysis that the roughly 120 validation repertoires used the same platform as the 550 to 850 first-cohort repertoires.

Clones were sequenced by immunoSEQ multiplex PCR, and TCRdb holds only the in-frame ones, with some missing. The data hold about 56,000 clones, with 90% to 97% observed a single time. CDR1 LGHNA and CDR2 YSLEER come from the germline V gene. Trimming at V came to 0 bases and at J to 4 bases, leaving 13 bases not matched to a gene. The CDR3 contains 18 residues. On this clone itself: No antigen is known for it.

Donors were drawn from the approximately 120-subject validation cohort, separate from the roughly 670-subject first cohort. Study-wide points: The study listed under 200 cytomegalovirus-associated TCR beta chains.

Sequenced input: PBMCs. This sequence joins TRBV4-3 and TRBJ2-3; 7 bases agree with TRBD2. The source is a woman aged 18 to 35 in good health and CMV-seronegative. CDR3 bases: TGCGCCAGCAGCCAAGACCAAGGCGGACTAGGTCGTTCAGATACGCAGTATTTT. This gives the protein CASSQDQGGLGRSDTQYF.